These T cell receptor beta chains were read from a single sample in a study of early T cells in non-severe SARS-CoV-2 infection. TCRdb recomputed calls from the 5' RACE reads with MiXCR, one row per CDR3 protein. Of approximately 66,000 distinct CDR3 sequences in the sample, about 13% were seen once. Sequencing was performed on whole blood. The receptors originated from an adult who was a healthcare worker with PCR-confirmed SARS-CoV-2 infection or an uninfected control (not recorded which). CDR3s include the opening cysteine and the closing phenylalanine or tryptophan. The D gene is left open where the match is weak. Expanded clones are given a class, and other clones once, few, many or no size at all.

J gene: TRBJ2-6
clone size: many
V gene: TRBV12-3/TRBV12-4
D gene: .
CDR3 DNA: TGTGCCAGCAGTTACTGGTCTGGGGCCAACGTCCTGACTTTC
CDR3 protein: CASSYWSGANVLTF

J gene: TRBJ2-6
clone size: many
V gene: TRBV12-3/TRBV12-4
D gene: TRBD2
CDR3 DNA: TGTGCCAGCAGCGGACTAGCGGGAGGTGAGGGGGCCAACGTCCTGACTTTC
CDR3 protein: CASSGLAGGEGANVLTF

J gene: TRBJ2-3
clone size: .
V gene: TRBV7-3
D gene: .
CDR3 DNA: TGTGCCAGCAGCCCTATAACCGGGGATACGCAGTATTTT
CDR3 protein: CASSPITGDTQYF

J gene: TRBJ2-3
clone size: many
V gene: TRBV5-4
D gene: TRBD2
CDR3 DNA: TGTGCCAGCAGCCATCACACTAGCGGCCGGGCAGATACGCAGTATTTT
CDR3 protein: CASSHHTSGRADTQYF

J gene: TRBJ2-1
clone size: few
V gene: TRBV11-2
D gene: TRBD2
CDR3 DNA: TGTGCCAGCAGCTTAGATCTAGCGGGGGGCTCTGAGCAGTTCTTC
CDR3 protein: CASSLDLAGGSEQFF

J gene: TRBJ2-3
clone size: few
V gene: TRBV4-3
D gene: TRBD2
CDR3 DNA: TGCGCCAGCAGCCTGAGGACGGGAGGCCTCACAGATACGCAGTATTTT
CDR3 protein: CASSLRTGGLTDTQYF

J gene: TRBJ2-7
clone size: .
V gene: TRBV11-2
D gene: .
CDR3 DNA: TGTGCCAGCAGCCCCGGACTCCTTTATGGTTACGAGCAGTACTTC
CDR3 protein: CASSPGLLYGYEQYF

J gene: TRBJ1-6
clone size: many
V gene: TRBV6-5
D gene: .
CDR3 DNA: TGTGCCAGCAGTTACGGGACATCGAATTCACCCCTCCACTTT
CDR3 protein: CASSYGTSNSPLHF

J gene: TRBJ1-1
clone size: many
V gene: TRBV7-9
D gene: .
CDR3 DNA: TGTGCCAGCAGCAAGCCCCGGGGGTTGGGTACTGAAGCTTTCTTT
CDR3 protein: CASSKPRGLGTEAFF

J gene: TRBJ2-2
clone size: .
V gene: TRBV2
D gene: TRBD2
CDR3 DNA: TGTGCCACCCGGACTAGCGGGGGACTTAACGGGGAGCTGTTTTTT
CDR3 protein: CATRTSGGLNGELFF

J gene: TRBJ2-1
clone size: many
V gene: TRBV2
D gene: TRBD2
CDR3 DNA: TGTGCCAGCAGTGTACGGGCGACTAGCGGTTACAATGAGCAGTTCTTC
CDR3 protein: CASSVRATSGYNEQFF

J gene: TRBJ1-4
clone size: .
V gene: TRBV30
D gene: TRBD1
CDR3 DNA: TGTGCCTGGAGTACAGGGGGCGAAAAACTGTTTTTT
CDR3 protein: CAWSTGGEKLFF

J gene: TRBJ2-7
clone size: few
V gene: TRBV21-1
D gene: .
CDR3 DNA: TGTGCCAGCAGCAAAGGGAGGAAGTTATGTGGACTCGGTATCCACGAGCAGTACTTC
CDR3 protein: CASSKGRKLCGLGIHEQYF

J gene: TRBJ2-2
clone size: .
V gene: TRBV6-2/TRBV6-3
D gene: TRBD2
CDR3 DNA: TGTGCCAGCAGTTACCCGGGACTAGCGGAGAACACCGGGGAGCTGTTTTTT
CDR3 protein: CASSYPGLAENTGELFF

J gene: TRBJ2-7
clone size: .
V gene: TRBV4-3
D gene: .
CDR3 DNA: TGCGCCAGCAGCCAAGACACGGGAATGCTCGAGCAGTACTTC
CDR3 protein: CASSQDTGMLEQYF

J gene: TRBJ1-5
clone size: few
V gene: TRBV12-3/TRBV12-4
D gene: .
CDR3 DNA: TGTGCCAGCAGTTTAATGGCAGTATACACTCATCAGCCCCAGCATTTT
CDR3 protein: CASSLMAVYTHQPQHF

J gene: TRBJ2-3
clone size: .
V gene: TRBV9
D gene: .
CDR3 DNA: TGTGCCAGCAGCCCCCGAGGGATGACAGATACGCAGTATTTT
CDR3 protein: CASSPRGMTDTQYF

J gene: TRBJ1-1
clone size: many
V gene: TRBV12-3/TRBV12-4
D gene: TRBD1
CDR3 DNA: TGTGCCAGCAGTAGACAGGGAAACCCTACTGAAGCTTTCTTT
CDR3 protein: CASSRQGNPTEAFF

J gene: TRBJ1-1
clone size: few
V gene: TRBV5-1
D gene: TRBD1
CDR3 DNA: TGCGCCAGCAGGACTTCGACAGGGGTCACTGAAGCTTTCTTT
CDR3 protein: CASRTSTGVTEAFF

J gene: TRBJ2-2
clone size: many
V gene: TRBV7-9
D gene: TRBD2
CDR3 DNA: TGTGCCAGCAGCTCAACAGCGGGAGCGGGAACCGGGGAGCTGTTTTTT
CDR3 protein: CASSSTAGAGTGELFF

J gene: TRBJ1-4
clone size: .
V gene: TRBV19
D gene: .
CDR3 DNA: TGTGCCAGTATGGACGGTGGAAATGAAAAACTGTTTTTT
CDR3 protein: CASMDGGNEKLFF

J gene: TRBJ2-5
clone size: few
V gene: TRBV28
D gene: .
CDR3 DNA: TGTGCCAGCAGTCCCCTTGACGGCGGGCAAGAGACCCAGTACTTC
CDR3 protein: CASSPLDGGQETQYF

J gene: TRBJ1-3
clone size: few
V gene: TRBV6-1
D gene: .
CDR3 DNA: TGTGCCAGCAGTGAAGCTCCGAGGGAGGGAAACACCATATATTTT
CDR3 protein: CASSEAPREGNTIYF

J gene: TRBJ2-7
clone size: .
V gene: TRBV19
D gene: TRBD2
CDR3 DNA: TGTGCCAGTAGTTCCGCTAGCGGGCACGAGCAGTACTTC
CDR3 protein: CASSSASGHEQYF

J gene: TRBJ2-1
clone size: .
V gene: TRBV2
D gene: TRBD2
CDR3 DNA: TGTGCCAGCAGTGAAGCTCCGGGACTAGCGATAGGCTACAATGAGCAGTTCTTC
CDR3 protein: CASSEAPGLAIGYNEQFF

J gene: TRBJ2-1
clone size: few
V gene: TRBV7-6
D gene: TRBD2
CDR3 DNA: TGTGCCATCGCCGGGACTAGCGGGGGGCCGTGGAACAATGAGCAGTTCTTC
CDR3 protein: CAIAGTSGGPWNNEQFF

J gene: TRBJ1-4
clone size: few
V gene: TRBV6-1
D gene: TRBD1
CDR3 DNA: TGTGCCAGCAGTGAAGGCAGGGGGCCGTTTCAGAAACTGTTTTTT
CDR3 protein: CASSEGRGPFQKLFF

J gene: TRBJ2-2
clone size: few
V gene: TRBV2
D gene: TRBD1
CDR3 DNA: TGTGCCAGCACCCGGGACAGGGGACGCACCGGGGAGCTGTTTTTT
CDR3 protein: CASTRDRGRTGELFF

J gene: TRBJ2-3
clone size: many
V gene: TRBV2
D gene: .
CDR3 DNA: TGTGCCAGCAGTGAAGAAAAGATAGGCGCAGATACGCAGTATTTT
CDR3 protein: CASSEEKIGADTQYF

J gene: TRBJ1-1
clone size: many
V gene: TRBV5-1
D gene: .
CDR3 DNA: TGCGCCAGCAGCGGGTCCCCGTCACGTAACACTGAAGCTTTCTTT
CDR3 protein: CASSGSPSRNTEAFF

J gene: TRBJ2-3
clone size: many
V gene: TRBV19
D gene: .
CDR3 DNA: TGTGCCAGTAGTATTAGCCCGAGGGATACGCAGTATTTT
CDR3 protein: CASSISPRDTQYF

J gene: TRBJ2-3
clone size: many
V gene: TRBV24-1
D gene: TRBD1
CDR3 DNA: TGTGCCACCAGCAGAGGACCGGGACAGGGACTGCGAGGCACAGATACGCAGTATTTT
CDR3 protein: CATSRGPGQGLRGTDTQYF

J gene: TRBJ1-6
clone size: .
V gene: TRBV6-5
D gene: .
CDR3 DNA: TGTGCCAGCAGACCGGTAAATCCTAATTCACCCCTCCACTTT
CDR3 protein: CASRPVNPNSPLHF

J gene: TRBJ2-7
clone size: many
V gene: TRBV3-1
D gene: TRBD2
CDR3 DNA: TGTGCCAGCAGCCAGGGACTAGCGGGGGGGCACGAGCAGTACTTC
CDR3 protein: CASSQGLAGGHEQYF

J gene: TRBJ1-4
clone size: few
V gene: TRBV23-1
D gene: .
CDR3 DNA: TGCGCCAGCAGTCCCGAGGTTACTAATGAAAAACTGTTTTTT
CDR3 protein: CASSPEVTNEKLFF

J gene: TRBJ2-1
clone size: .
V gene: TRBV6-6
D gene: .
CDR3 DNA: TGTGCCAGCAGGCCCGGTACGGGTCGCAATGAGCAGTTCTTC
CDR3 protein: CASRPGTGRNEQFF

J gene: TRBJ2-1
clone size: .
V gene: TRBV6-2/TRBV6-3
D gene: .
CDR3 DNA: TGTGCCAGCAGTTACTCGAGTCTGCTCGTAAATGAGCAGTTCTTC
CDR3 protein: CASSYSSLLVNEQFF

J gene: TRBJ1-5
clone size: many
V gene: TRBV19
D gene: .
CDR3 DNA: TGTGCCAGTAGTACCCCCTACAAGGGGCCCCAGCATTTT
CDR3 protein: CASSTPYKGPQHF

J gene: TRBJ1-6
clone size: few
V gene: TRBV7-3
D gene: .
CDR3 DNA: TGTGCCAGCAGCTCCGCAGCCAATTCACCCCTCCACTTT
CDR3 protein: CASSSAANSPLHF

J gene: TRBJ2-3
clone size: .
V gene: TRBV7-2
D gene: .
CDR3 DNA: TGTGCCAGCAGCTTAGACGGAAACACAGATACGCAGTATTTT
CDR3 protein: CASSLDGNTDTQYF

J gene: TRBJ2-1
clone size: many
V gene: TRBV6-1
D gene: .
CDR3 DNA: TGTGCCAGCAGGGACGGGTACCACAATGAGCAGTTCTTC
CDR3 protein: CASRDGYHNEQFF

J gene: TRBJ1-6
clone size: many
V gene: TRBV7-2
D gene: .
CDR3 DNA: TGTGCCAGCAGCTTAGTTGCTTCACCCCTCCACTTT
CDR3 protein: CASSLVASPLHF

J gene: TRBJ1-4
clone size: .
V gene: TRBV2
D gene: .
CDR3 DNA: TGTGCCAGCAGAACAGGTCTTGGGGAAAAACTGTTTTTT
CDR3 protein: CASRTGLGEKLFF

J gene: TRBJ1-2
clone size: many
V gene: TRBV6-4
D gene: TRBD1
CDR3 DNA: TGTGCCAGCAGCCACGACAGGGGACAACTAAACTATGGCTACACCTTC
CDR3 protein: CASSHDRGQLNYGYTF

J gene: TRBJ2-1
clone size: few
V gene: TRBV4-3
D gene: TRBD1
CDR3 DNA: TGCGCCAGCAGCCAAGGGGACAGTCCCTACAATGAGCAGTTCTTC
CDR3 protein: CASSQGDSPYNEQFF

J gene: TRBJ2-5
clone size: few
V gene: TRBV19
D gene: TRBD2
CDR3 DNA: TGTGCCAGTAGTATAGGGGCGGGAGGAGGGCCAGAGACCCAGTACTTC
CDR3 protein: CASSIGAGGGPETQYF

J gene: TRBJ2-2
clone size: .
V gene: TRBV10-1
D gene: .
CDR3 DNA: TGCGCCAGCAGTCCCAGGGCGAACACCGGGGAGCTGTTTTTT
CDR3 protein: CASSPRANTGELFF

J gene: TRBJ2-3
clone size: .
V gene: TRBV2
D gene: .
CDR3 DNA: TGTGCCAGCAGCTTCGACTATTTCTCGGGCACAGATACGCAGTATTTT
CDR3 protein: CASSFDYFSGTDTQYF

J gene: TRBJ2-5
clone size: few
V gene: TRBV12-3/TRBV12-4
D gene: .
CDR3 DNA: TGTGCCAGCAGCCCCCGGGGGGCCGGGGAGACCCAGTACTTC
CDR3 protein: CASSPRGAGETQYF

J gene: TRBJ2-3
clone size: .
V gene: TRBV20-1
D gene: .
CDR3 DNA: TGCAGTGCCAGGGCGGGGGCGGCAGATACGCAGTATTTT
CDR3 protein: CSARAGAADTQYF

J gene: TRBJ2-3
clone size: .
V gene: TRBV20-1
D gene: .
CDR3 DNA: TGCAGTGCCCCTGACAACACAGATACGCAGTATTTT
CDR3 protein: CSAPDNTDTQYF

J gene: TRBJ2-5
clone size: .
V gene: TRBV6-5
D gene: .
CDR3 DNA: TGTGCCAGCAGCCGAATTGGGAGTAAAGAGACCCAGTACTTC
CDR3 protein: CASSRIGSKETQYF

J gene: TRBJ2-5
clone size: many
V gene: TRBV5-1
D gene: .
CDR3 DNA: TGCGCCAGCAGCTTGGAAGAGACCCAGTACTTC
CDR3 protein: CASSLEETQYF

J gene: TRBJ1-1
clone size: many
V gene: TRBV18
D gene: .
CDR3 DNA: TGTGCCAGCTCCCCCGGTATGAACACTGAAGCTTTCTTT
CDR3 protein: CASSPGMNTEAFF

J gene: TRBJ2-7
clone size: many
V gene: TRBV28
D gene: TRBD2
CDR3 DNA: TGTGCCAGCAGTCTTAGCGGGAACACCTACGAGCAGTACTTC
CDR3 protein: CASSLSGNTYEQYF